This T cell receptor beta chain was captured in a study of spatial heterogeneity in lung cancer (dated by TCRdb to the late 2010s). Background on the whole study: Donors were around 69 patients with early-stage, untreated non-small cell lung cancer from the lung TRACERx cohort. Both alpha and beta chains were TCR-sequenced in approximately 200 tumor regions, approximately 64 matched nontumor lung samples and around 54 PBMC samples obtained at surgery. Beta-chain transcripts were consistently detected in greater numbers than alpha-chain transcripts, which likely reflected higher beta-chain transcript abundance. Follow-up PBMC samples were sequenced whenever the samples were available, and the median time to follow-up was about 22 months after resection. Nonsynonymous mutation counts, determined by whole-exome sequencing of tumor tissue, were related to TCR repertoire features. In non-small cell lung cancer, the study made a quantitative comparison of TCR alpha and beta repertoires among multiple tumor regions, matched nontumor lung and blood. In the raw uncorrected reads, each unique combination of TCR and UMI appeared more than ten times on average.

Libraries were prepared through 5' RACE. Sequenced on a NextSeq 500. To allow correction of PCR and sequencing errors, the TCR library protocol tagged every TCR cDNA molecule with a unique molecular identifier. For the original study's pipeline: Decombinator tools were used for TCR identification, UMI-based error correction and CDR3 extraction. Expanded TCRs were defined as those above a frequency of 2 per 1,000, corresponding to the top 1% of the tumor frequency distribution. Rényi diversity was computed with the R vegan package after subsampling each repertoire 100 times to 5,000 TCRs. To build CDR3 similarity networks, amino acid triplet string-kernel similarity was used, and CDR3s were connected when their pairwise similarity was above 0.82. The raw public reads went through TCRdb reprocessing: fastp at Q25, MiXCR clone calling, in-frame beta chains kept. Every CDR3 protein is listed once, alongside the most common genes and DNA of its rows. These V and J calls originate from TCRdb's pipeline instead of the authors' own analysis. Here the sample has more than 9,000 distinct CDR3 sequences; about a fifth occur a single time. Roughly two fifths of the sample is in the top ten clones.

Overall study results and their limits: Additional single-cell paired TCR alpha and beta sequencing was considered necessary to confirm, at a functional level, the hypothesis that regional TCRs recognize regional mutations. Comparisons of baseline and follow-up blood repertoires included only about 15 patients. Ubiquitous expanded tumor TCRs were detected in blood more often at tumor resection than at routine follow-up.

This clonotype was seen at least ten times. Its specific antigen is unknown. Base qualities were left out, and no much larger clone turns up one base away. The label giving this sample's time point can be read as: blood at routine non-recurrence follow-up after resection. Without any cell sorting, TCR sequencing was performed on whole RNA extracted either from tumor and nontumor lung tissue or from cryopreserved PBMC samples. Only patients for whom sufficient RNA was available from at least two tumor regions were selected for TCR sequencing. V and J lose 0 bases and 5 bases, and a span of 11 bases separates them. The CDR3 covers 15 residues, taking in both the cysteine and the phenylalanine. CDR3 DNA only is kept here, 45 bases in frame from base 1. Taken from the germline V gene (reference sequence), the CDR1 and CDR2 loops are LNHNV and YYDKDF.

The sequence came from a male donor with early-stage non-small cell lung cancer. Recombination joined TRBV15 with TRBJ2-1; a tentative D match to TRBD2 spans 5 bases. The sample consisted of PBMCs, taken at follow-up. The DNA is as follows: TGTGCCACCAGCAGAGATTACAAGCGGAACAATGAGCAGTTCTTC. This gives the protein CATSRDYKRNNEQFF.